This TCR beta chain was recorded in a study of CD8+CD57+ T cells in acquired aplastic anemia. The wider study: Mean yield of DNA from sorted CD4+ and CD8+ cells was approximately 3 ug. Healthy donors averaged about 10 million reads for CD4+ cells.

Study observations and caveats: Patients and controls shared 25 to 30 CD8+ CDR3 sequences. CD8+ Simpson's diversity in patients was not significantly different from that in controls.

Regarding this clonotype: Antigen specificity is unknown.

TCR beta VDJ and CDR3 profiles were obtained from a genomic DNA template. MiXCR, applied by TCRdb to the reads, yields one record per CDR3 protein. The sample records about 210,000 distinct CDR3 sequences, 60% to 65% being singletons. The V gene's germline CDR1 is SGHRS and CDR2 YFSETQ. The CDR3 covers 15 residues. This chain joins TRBV5-1 and TRBJ2-5; possible D gene TRBD2, 6 bases. The J call may not be correct, given that the DNA end is closer to TRBJ2-7. The sequence derives from a human donor in good health. Sequences were obtained from sorted CD4+, CD8+, or CD8+CD57+ T cells (not recorded which) from PBMCs. The CDR3 sequence is CASSEAGLYTYEQYF. The CDR3 DNA reads as TGCGCCAGCAGCGAGGCGGGACTCTACACCTACGAGCAGTACTTC.